This T cell receptor (beta chain) was recovered during a study of CXCR3-negative and CXCR3-positive naive CD8 T cells. Study background: Collectively, the libraries yielded some 140 million TRB reads in total, at about 1.5 +/- 0.3 million per library.

The libraries of TRB cDNA were constructed through 5' RACE using UMI labels. TCRdb re-called the 5' RACE reads; one entry per CDR3 protein, DNA not given. The repertoire table contains about 38,000 distinct CDR3 sequences. Researchers reported sorting every CD8+ T cell subset in triplicate, roughly 290,000 cells per sort. This CDR3 spans 15 amino acids. The germline V gene encodes CDR1 LNHDA and CDR2 SQIVND (reference sequence). Findings of the study overall: Memory CD8+ T cell repertoires were far less diverse than both naive subsets. Similar TRBV-TRBJ gene usage was seen in naive CXCR3-negative and CXCR3-positive cells, but not in memory cells.

Of note for this clonotype: Its antigen remains unknown.

Sample: memory CD8+ T cells from blood. V usage is TRBV19 and J usage is TRBJ2-1; TCRdb designates TRBD2, a call that cannot be tested without DNA. This sequence originates from a human donor in good health. Some clones in this sample may be carry-over from other donors' samples. The CDR3 loop is CASSATSGGPGEQFF.